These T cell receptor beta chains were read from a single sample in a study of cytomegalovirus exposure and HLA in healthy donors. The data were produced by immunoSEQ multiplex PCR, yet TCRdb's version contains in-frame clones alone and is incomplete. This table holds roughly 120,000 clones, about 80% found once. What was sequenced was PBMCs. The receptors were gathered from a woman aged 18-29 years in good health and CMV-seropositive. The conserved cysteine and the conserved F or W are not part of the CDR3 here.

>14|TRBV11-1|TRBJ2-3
ASSVRSGSFADTQY
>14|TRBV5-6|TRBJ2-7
ASSLGLAGVTAEQY
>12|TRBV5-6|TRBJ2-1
ASSRRPAGGEQF
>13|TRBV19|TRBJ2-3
ASSGQTGGVDTQY
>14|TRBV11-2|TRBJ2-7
ASSSPGQGAWKEQY
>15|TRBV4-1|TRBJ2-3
ASSQPLAGGPGDTQY
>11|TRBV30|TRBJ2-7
AWSQGVTYEQY
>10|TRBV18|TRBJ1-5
ASSRLNQPQH
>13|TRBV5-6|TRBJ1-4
ASSLDREVNEKLF
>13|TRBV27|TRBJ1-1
ATRMTGLMNTEAF
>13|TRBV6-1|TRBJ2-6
ASTVTGLGANVLT
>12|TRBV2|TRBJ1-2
ASSESRTGKGYT
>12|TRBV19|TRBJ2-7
ASSISRGRDEQY
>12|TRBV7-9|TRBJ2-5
ASSLGGRGETQY
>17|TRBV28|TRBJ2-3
ASIPSGRAGPLSTDTQY
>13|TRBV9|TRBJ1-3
ASSVGGGSGNTIY
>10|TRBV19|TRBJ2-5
ASSAGGETQY
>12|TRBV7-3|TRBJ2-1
ASSLNDLGTIQF
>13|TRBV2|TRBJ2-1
ASRGGLLSYNEQF
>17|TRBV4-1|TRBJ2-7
ASSRAGPRLAGAAGGVY